This TCR beta chain comes out of a study of beta chain features in type 1 diabetes. This clone has only a few counts. CDR3 length: 15 amino acids. Germline CDR1 SGHRS, CDR2 YFSETQ. V trimming: 3 bases; J trimming: 10 bases; junction bases outside the gene matches: 9. The study reverse transcribed the entire isolated RNA, so it sequenced expressed TCRB transcripts. TCRdb keeps only in-frame clones here, not all; method: immunoSEQ multiplex PCR. The table shows around 340,000 clones, with about 20% occurring only once. The sequenced sample was naive CD4+ T cells from blood. The sequence was collected from a woman aged 18-29 years in good health. The rearrangement uses TRBV5-1 and TRBJ1-6, with 8 bases fitting TRBD1. This CDR3 is CASSWAGQGSSPLHF. In nucleotides, the CDR3 is TGCGCCAGCAGCTGGGCTGGACAGGGAAGCTCACCCCTCCACTTT.